The next 21 T cell receptor beta chains were all read from a single sample in a study of neurological immune-mediated disorders (dated by TCRdb to the late 2010s). The protocol used for the library was 5' RACE. Data came from an Illumina HiSeq 2500. TCRdb trimmed the raw reads at Q25, called clones with MiXCR and kept productive beta chains. CDR3 protein duplicates are merged, each entry listing the most common genes and DNA. The sample yields fewer than 45,000 distinct CDR3 sequences; 2.5% were counted once. Jointly, the top ten make up roughly 12% of the sample. Source material: PBMCs. The receptors here all came from a young man with multiple sclerosis.

The sample holds many counts of this clonotype. This chain uses TRBV7-2 with TRBJ1-6; no clear D gene. The CDR3 is 12 residues long. Germline CDR1 reads SGHTA; CDR2 reads FQGNSA. Trimming pared 5 bases from V and 9 bases from J, leaving 8 bases between. CDR3 DNA: TGTGCCAGCAGCGTTTTTCTTTCACCCCTCCACTTT. Translation: CASSVFLSPLHF.

This clonotype was picked up many times. This chain uses TRBV20-1 with TRBJ2-3; no clear D. Germline loops: CDR1 DFQATT, CDR2 SNEGSKA (reference sequence). The V end was cut by 7 bases, the J end by 0 bases, with 8 bases between. The CDR3 runs 12 residues. Here the CDR3 DNA reads TGCAGTGGCGCTCGGAGCACAGATACGCAGTATTTT. Amino acid sequence: CSGARSTDTQYF.

This clonotype was counted many times. This CDR3 reads CASRPGLGGTGELFF. The CDR3 DNA reads as TGCGCCAGCAGGCCCGGGCTCGGGGGCACCGGGGAGCTGTTTTTT. The V gene is TRBV5-1, the J gene TRBJ2-2; weak D call: TRBD2 (6 bases). There are 15 residues in the CDR3. Trimming removed 5 bases at V and 4 bases at J, with 15 bases between. CDR1 and CDR2 from the germline V gene are SGHRS and YFSETQ.

This clonotype showed up many times. V and J are TRBV6-6 and TRBJ2-7; a weak D match, TRBD1 (7 bases). CDR3 length: 14 amino acids. Germline lookup yields CDR1 MNHNY and CDR2 SVGAGI (reference sequence). V was trimmed by 8 bases and J by 4 bases, leaving 18 bases between them. The DNA for the CDR3 is TGTGCCAGCTCGCAGGGGGGTGGAGGGTACGAGCAGTACTTC. It specifies CASSQGGGGYEQYF.

This clonotype was counted ten times or more. This sequence joins TRBV27 and TRBJ2-1, with 8 bases aligning to TRBD2. The germline gives CDR1 MNHEY, CDR2 SMNVEV (reference sequence). This CDR3 has 17 amino acids. V was clipped by 0 bases and J by 1 base; unmatched bases: 5. The CDR3 region is CASSLSGTSDSYNEQFF. CDR3 nucleotides: TGTGCCAGCAGTTTATCCGGGACTAGTGATTCCTACAATGAGCAGTTCTTC.

This clonotype was observed many times. This chain's CDR3 is CASSLTGGNSNQPQHF. CDR3 coding DNA: TGTGCCAGCAGCTTAACAGGGGGCAATAGCAATCAGCCCCAGCATTTT. The V gene is TRBV5-5, the J gene TRBJ1-5, with 9 nucleotides matching TRBD1. There are 16 residues in the CDR3. Germline CDR1 reads SGHKS; CDR2 reads YYEKEE (reference sequence). Germline trimming cut 2 bases from V and 0 bases from J; bases unmatched to any gene: 3.

This clonotype appeared many times. The chain uses TRBV11-2 and TRBJ1-2; D is perhaps TRBD1 (6 bases). Germline V gene data show CDR1 as SGHAT and CDR2 as FQNNGV. The CDR3 sequence is 15 residues long. Trimming shortened V by 5 bases and J by 5 bases, and 18 bases separated the two germline ends. The CDR3 DNA reads TGTGCCAGCAGCCCAGAGGGTCGGCAGGGGTATGGCTACACCTTC. Its protein product is CASSPEGRQGYGYTF.

This clonotype was found many times. The chain couples TRBV6-6 to TRBJ1-6; TRBD1 is a possible D gene (5 bases). The CDR3 sequence is 12 residues long. Per germline, CDR1 MNHNY and CDR2 SVGAGI (reference sequence). The V and J ends lost 7 bases and 10 bases respectively, with 11 bases between them. The CDR3 DNA reads TGTGCCAGCACAGAGGGGTACTCACCCCTCCACTTT. Translated, it gives CASTEGYSPLHF.

This clonotype was counted ten times or more. This sequence joins TRBV18 and TRBJ1-1, with D perhaps TRBD1 (5 bases). Germline CDR1 reads KGHSH; CDR2 reads LQKENI. This CDR3 comprises 12 residues. Trimming left V 3 bases short and J 7 bases short, with 9 bases between. The CDR3: CASSPLQGEAFF. As DNA, the CDR3 is TGTGCCAGCTCACCGCTCCAGGGTGAAGCTTTCTTT.

The J gene is TRBJ1-1, the V gene TRBV5-8; the match to TRBD1 covers 10 bases. The ends lost 4 bases at V and 5 bases at J; junction bases unmatched: 11. The CDR3 contains 16 residues. CDR1 is SGHTS, CDR2 YDEGEE, per germline. CDR3 in DNA: TGTGCCAGCAGCCTATCACCGGGACAGGGGTCTACTGAAGCTTTCTTT. Protein: CASSLSPGQGSTEAFF.

There are many counts of this clonotype. The chain links TRBV5-1 to TRBJ2-7; TRBD2 might be the D (5 bases). CDR1 and CDR2 (germline): SGHRS, YFSETQ. This CDR3 region has 16 residues. The V end lost 2 bases, the J end lost 3 bases, and 18 bases lay between the germline ends. CDR3 sequence reads: CASSLVREPSNYEQYF. CDR3 in DNA: TGCGCCAGCAGCTTAGTGAGGGAACCTTCAAACTACGAGCAGTACTTC.

V gene TRBV9 combines with J gene TRBJ2-7; D not resolved. CDR3 length: 12 amino acids. Germline CDR1 is SGDLS and CDR2 is YYNGEE. Between the trimmed V and J ends, which lost 3 bases and 7 bases, there was a span of 11 bases. CDR3 DNA: TGTGCCAGCAGCGGGCCCGGAGTAGAGCAGTACTTC. Encoded protein: CASSGPGVEQYF.

This clonotype was counted ten times or more. The chain combines TRBV12-3 or TRBV12-4 with TRBJ2-7; D is ambiguous. The CDR3 spans 14 residues. Trimming removed 6 bases from V and 2 bases from J, with 14 bases in between. CDR3 nucleotide sequence: TGTGCCAGCAGCCCACGAACTAAAACCTACGAGCAGTACTTC. Translation gives CASSPRTKTYEQYF.

This clonotype was found many times. The chain combines TRBV12-3 or TRBV12-4 with TRBJ1-5; 7 nucleotides agree with TRBD1. The V and J ends lost 1 base and 9 bases, in that order; junction bases with no gene match: 9. There are 15 residues in the CDR3. CDR3 in amino acids: CASSLGTGHAGPQHF. Here the CDR3 DNA reads TGTGCCAGCAGTTTAGGGACAGGTCACGCGGGGCCCCAGCATTTT.

Many counts were recorded for this clonotype. The genes are TRBV28 and TRBJ2-3, with TRBD2 matching over 14 bases. Trimming at V came to 3 bases and at J to 12 bases, leaving 8 bases not matched to a gene. Germline V lookup: CDR1 MDHEN, CDR2 SYDVKM. CDR3 length: 15 amino acids. DNA of the CDR3: TGTGCCAGCAGTTTCGGGACTAGCGGGAGTAGCGCCCAGTATTTT. Residues: CASSFGTSGSSAQYF.

This clonotype has ten or more counts. This chain links TRBV20-1 with TRBJ2-1, with 10 bases lining up with TRBD2. The CDR3 length is 19 residues. V lost 0 bases, J lost 1 base, and 12 bases stayed unmatched. CDR1 is DFQATT, CDR2 SNEGSKA, per germline (reference sequence). The CDR3 reads CSARDWGSGGASSYNEQFF. The CDR3 DNA sequence: TGCAGTGCTAGAGATTGGGGAAGCGGGGGGGCAAGTTCCTACAATGAGCAGTTCTTC.

In this sample, this clonotype turned up many times. The chain employs TRBV5-1 and TRBJ1-4; the D is unclear. The germline V and J ends were trimmed by 4 bases and 0 bases, with 10 bases remaining between them. Per germline, CDR1 SGHRS and CDR2 YFSETQ. The CDR3 is 15 amino acids. The CDR3: CASSIGRATNEKLFF. CDR3 DNA: TGCGCCAGCAGCATAGGACGGGCAACTAATGAAAAACTGTTTTTT.

This clonotype appeared many times. This chain links TRBV7-2 with TRBJ2-3, with D tentatively TRBD1 (5 bases). The CDR3 is 13 residues long. Germline lookup yields CDR1 SGHTA and CDR2 FQGNSA. Trimming cost V 5 bases and J 3 bases, with 9 bases left between them. The DNA of the CDR3 is TGTGCCAGCAGCGGTGACAGTACAGATACGCAGTATTTT. This sequence encodes CASSGDSTDTQYF.

This clonotype was detected ten times or more. The chain employs TRBV9 and TRBJ2-7; TRBD2 agrees at 12 bases. This CDR3 has 15 residues. V lost 4 bases and J lost 4; bases outside the gene matches: 6. Germline values: CDR1 SGDLS, CDR2 YYNGEE. The CDR3 loop reads CASSPSGGAGYEQYF. The CDR3 DNA follows: TGTGCCAGCAGCCCTAGCGGGGGGGCCGGATACGAGCAGTACTTC.

This clonotype was detected many times. V usage is TRBV5-1 and J usage is TRBJ1-5; 8 bases agree with TRBD1. The CDR3 runs 15 residues. V gave up 1 base and J gave up 3 bases; unmatched junction bases: 3. CDR1 and CDR2 (germline): SGHRS, YFSETQ. The CDR3 DNA reads TGCGCCAGCAGCTTGTCAGGGGGCGTCAATCAGCCCCAGCATTTT. This codes for CASSLSGGVNQPQHF.

The table lists this clonotype with many counts. The DNA for the CDR3 is TGTGCCAGCAGTTTAGAAACAGGGTCTGAAGCTTTCTTT. This codes for CASSLETGSEAFF. The chain links TRBV12-3 or TRBV12-4 to TRBJ1-1, with D maybe TRBD1 (6 bases). This CDR3 contains 13 residues. Deletions cut 1 base from V and 6 bases from J, with 9 bases between.